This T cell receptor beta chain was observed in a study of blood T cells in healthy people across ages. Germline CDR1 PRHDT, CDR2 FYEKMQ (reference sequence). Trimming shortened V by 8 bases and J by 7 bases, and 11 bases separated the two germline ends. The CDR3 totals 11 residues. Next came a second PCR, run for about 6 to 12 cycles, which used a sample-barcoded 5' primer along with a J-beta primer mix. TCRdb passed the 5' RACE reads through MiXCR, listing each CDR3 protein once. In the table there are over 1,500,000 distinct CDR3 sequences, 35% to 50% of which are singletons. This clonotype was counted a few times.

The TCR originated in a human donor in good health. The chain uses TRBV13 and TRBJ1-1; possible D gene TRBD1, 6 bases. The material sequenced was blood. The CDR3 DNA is TGTGCCAGCCATTACAGGGATGAAGCTTTCTTT. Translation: CASHYRDEAFF.